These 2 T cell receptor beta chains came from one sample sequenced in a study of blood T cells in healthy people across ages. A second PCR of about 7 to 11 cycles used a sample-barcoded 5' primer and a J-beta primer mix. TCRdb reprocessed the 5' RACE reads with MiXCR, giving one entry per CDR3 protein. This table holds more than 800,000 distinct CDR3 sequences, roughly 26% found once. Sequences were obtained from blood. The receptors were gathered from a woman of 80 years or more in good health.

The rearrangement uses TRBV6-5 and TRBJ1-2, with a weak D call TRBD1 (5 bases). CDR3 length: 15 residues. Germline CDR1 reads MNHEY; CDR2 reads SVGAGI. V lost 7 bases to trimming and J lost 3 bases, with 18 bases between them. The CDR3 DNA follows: TGTGCCAGCACATCGGCAGGGCTATCGCACTATGGCTACACCTTC. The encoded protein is CASTSAGLSHYGYTF.

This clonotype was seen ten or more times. The CDR3 coding sequence is TGCGCCAGCACGACTCAAGGGACTTCGAGTGGCTACACCTTC. Protein: CASTTQGTSSGYTF. V gene TRBV5-1 combines with J gene TRBJ1-2; tentatively, D is TRBD1 (5 bases). The V end was cut by 6 bases, the J end by 7 bases, with 19 bases between. In germline, CDR1 is SGHRS, CDR2 YFSETQ. This CDR3 spans 14 amino acids.